Listed here are 24 T cell receptor beta chains from one sample, sequenced in a study of shared clonotypes between healthy human individuals. Assay used: immunoSEQ multiplex PCR; TCRdb lists only in-frame clones, some missing. The top ten hold around 13% of the sample, which has about half a million clones, roughly three quarters seen once. The source material was PBMCs. The source is a woman aged 40 to 55 in good health. Some clones in this sample may be carry-over from other donors' samples.

This clone was counted once. This chain's CDR3 is CASSPPQGTREQYF. The CDR3 DNA reads as TGTGCCAGCTCACCACCGCAGGGGACCAGAGAGCAGTACTTC. V gene TRBV18 combines with J gene TRBJ2-7; D might be TRBD1 (6 bases). The CDR3 covers 14 residues. Trimming cost V 0 bases and J 7 bases, with 13 bases left between them. The germline V gene encodes CDR1 KGHSH and CDR2 LQKENI.

This clone came up many times. The chain recombines TRBV6-1 with TRBJ2-7, with D possibly being TRBD2 (5 bases). The CDR3 is made up of 14 amino acids. V was pared by 7 bases and J by 0 bases, with 13 bases between. In germline, CDR1 is MNHNS, CDR2 SASEGT. CDR3 bases: TGTGCCAGCATCGGAGGCAGCCGCTCCTACGAGCAGTACTTC. Protein: CASIGGSRSYEQYF.

This clone was seen a single time. This chain joins TRBV6-6 and TRBJ2-7, with TRBD1 as a possible D gene (6 bases). Trimming removed 5 bases at V and 0 bases at J, with 11 bases between. The CDR3 loop spans 14 amino acids. CDR1 and CDR2 from the germline V gene are MNHNY and SVGAGI (reference sequence). In DNA, the CDR3 is TGTGCCAGCAGTATAGGGGGATCCTCCTACGAGCAGTACTTC. This sequence encodes CASSIGGSSYEQYF.

This clone was found a few times. The CDR3 DNA follows: TGTGCCAGCAGTTACGTTGATGAGCAGTTCTTC. This gives the protein CASSYVDEQFF. This chain joins TRBV6-6 and TRBJ2-1; D remains ambiguous. The germline V and J ends were trimmed by 2 bases and 8 bases, with 4 bases remaining between them. The CDR3 spans 11 residues. Germline loops: CDR1 MNHNY, CDR2 SVGAGI (reference sequence).

The chain joins TRBV30 to TRBJ1-1, with D possibly matching TRBD1 (5 bases). Germline loops: CDR1 GTSNPN, CDR2 SVGIG (reference sequence). Trimming left V 3 bases short and J 7 bases short, with 12 bases between. There are 12 residues in the CDR3. CDR3 sequence: CAWRGEFGEAFF. CDR3 nucleotide sequence: TGTGCCTGGAGGGGGGAGTTTGGTGAAGCTTTCTTT.

This clone was observed a handful of times. The chain links TRBV14 to TRBJ1-2; D may be TRBD1 (5 bases). Germline V lookup: CDR1 SGHDN, CDR2 FVKESK. The CDR3 length is 16 residues. The germline V and J ends were trimmed by 1 base and 8 bases, with 20 bases remaining between them. CDR3 sequence (DNA): TGTGCCAGCAGCCAAGTCGCAGGGTTTGCAGTCGGGGGCTACACCTTC. Amino acid sequence: CASSQVAGFAVGGYTF.

This clone was counted a few times. A far larger clone is just one base off, so this is likely a read error. The genes are TRBV28 and TRBJ1-2; D is unclear. CDR1 MDHEN and CDR2 SYDVKM come from the germline V gene. This CDR3 is 17 amino acids long. Deletions cut 2 bases from V and 1 base from J, with 17 bases between. The chain's CDR3 is CASSLARSPAVNYGYTF. CDR3 sequence (DNA): TGTGCCAGCAGTTTAGCTCGGTCACCTGCTGTTAACTATGGCTACACCTTC.

This clone was picked up a small number of times. The chain employs TRBV29-1 and TRBJ1-1; no definite D call. This CDR3 region has 14 residues. CDR1 is SQVTM and CDR2 is ANQGSEA in the germline V gene. Trimming removed 0 bases at V and 0 bases at J, with 8 bases between. CDR3 in amino acids: CSVEDPYLNTEAFF. DNA of the CDR3: TGCAGCGTTGAAGATCCCTATTTGAACACTGAAGCTTTCTTT.

The J gene is TRBJ2-2, the V gene TRBV18; possibly TRBD1 or TRBD2 for D (5 bases each). Germline values: CDR1 KGHSH, CDR2 LQKENI. V gave up 0 bases and J gave up 6 bases, with 14 bases separating them. The CDR3 length is 16 residues. CDR3 DNA: TGTGCCAGCTCACCACCCACAGCCCGAGGGGCCGGGGAGCTGTTTTTT. It encodes CASSPPTARGAGELFF.

In this sample, this clone turned up once. V gene TRBV7-8 combines with J gene TRBJ2-1; D unclear. V was cut by 3 bases and J by 8 bases, with 14 bases left in between. The CDR3 extends over 14 amino acids. The germline CDR1 and CDR2 sequences are SGHVS and FQNEAQ. In nucleotides, the CDR3 is TGTGCCAGCAGCTTCTTCACAAACCGGGATGAGCAGTTCTTC. Its protein product is CASSFFTNRDEQFF.

This chain uses TRBV11-2 with TRBJ1-3, with 7 bases identical to TRBD1. Germline values: CDR1 SGHAT, CDR2 FQNNGV. This CDR3 has 17 residues. V gave up 5 bases and J gave up 2 bases; unmatched junction bases: 12. The CDR3 sequence: CASSPLVGQGAGNTIYF. CDR3 nucleotides: TGTGCCAGCAGCCCCTTAGTGGGCCAGGGGGCTGGAAACACCATATATTTT.

This clone has more than one count but fewer than ten. This chain joins TRBV5-1 and TRBJ2-4, with D tentatively TRBD2 (5 bases). Trimming pared 0 bases from V and 2 bases from J, leaving 12 bases between. Looked up from germline, CDR1 is SGHRS and CDR2 is YFSETQ. CDR3 length equals 16 residues. CDR3 protein: CASSLEGRRSKNIQYF. CDR3 nucleotide sequence: TGCGCCAGCAGCTTGGAAGGCAGGAGGTCCAAAAACATTCAGTACTTC.

In DNA form, the CDR3 reads TGTGCCAGTAGTATTGGCACAGGACGAAACACCATATATTTT. Protein sequence: CASSIGTGRNTIYF. V gene TRBV19 combines with J gene TRBJ1-3; TRBD1 might be the D (5 bases). The CDR3 has 14 residues. V dropped 3 bases and J dropped 5 bases, with 11 bases sitting between them. Germline CDR1 LNHDA, CDR2 SQIVND (reference sequence).

The rearrangement links TRBV5-4 to TRBJ1-1; no reliable D call. The ends were cut back, 4 bases at V and 1 base at J, with 14 bases in the middle. Germline values: CDR1 SGHNT, CDR2 YYREEE (reference sequence). The CDR3 extends over 15 amino acids. Here the CDR3 reads CASSPNRVANTEAFF. CDR3 sequence (DNA): TGTGCCAGCAGCCCTAATCGGGTCGCGAACACTGAAGCTTTCTTT.

V usage is TRBV30 and J usage is TRBJ1-2, with TRBD1 identical over 7 bases. The V segment lost 6 bases and the J segment 4 bases; nucleotides outside the gene matches: 5. Germline V gives CDR1 GTSNPN, CDR2 SVGIG (reference sequence). CDR3 length: 12 residues. Here the CDR3 DNA reads TGTGCCTGCCGGGACAGCTTCTATGGCTACACCTTC. Its translation: CACRDSFYGYTF.

The gene calls are TRBV6-4 and TRBJ2-3, with 7 bases fitting TRBD1. Germline V lookup: CDR1 MRHNA, CDR2 SNTAGT. The CDR3 totals 18 residues. V gave up 5 bases and J gave up 6 bases; unmatched junction bases: 20. The CDR3 sequence: CASSSIFAGTEVGDTQYF. The CDR3 DNA follows: TGTGCCAGCAGTTCTATATTCGCCGGGACAGAGGTAGGGGATACGCAGTATTTT.

V is TRBV9 and J is TRBJ2-7, with D possibly matching TRBD2 (6 bases). Trimming removed 4 bases at V and 7 bases at J, with 21 bases between. The CDR3 runs to 15 residues. Germline lookup yields CDR1 SGDLS and CDR2 YYNGEE. This CDR3 is CASSPSGLLGLEQYF. For the CDR3, the DNA is TGTGCCAGCAGCCCAAGCGGGTTGTTGGGTTTAGAGCAGTACTTC.

This clone showed up many times. The chain uses TRBV6-1 and TRBJ2-5, with D unresolved. Trimming removed 2 bases from V and 4 bases from J, with 5 bases in between. This CDR3 contains 12 residues. CDR1 is MNHNS, CDR2 SASEGT, per germline. This chain's CDR3 is CASSEIRETQYF. For the CDR3, the DNA is TGTGCCAGCAGTGAAATAAGAGAGACCCAGTACTTC.

This clone turned up a few times. The gene calls are TRBV5-1 and TRBJ1-3; no definite D call. The CDR3 runs to 17 residues. The V gene lost 3 bases and the J gene lost 1 base, with 17 bases spanning the gap. Germline loops: CDR1 SGHRS, CDR2 YFSETQ. This chain's CDR3 is CASSWSPDGVSGNTIYF. The CDR3 nucleotides are TGCGCCAGCAGCTGGTCCCCGGACGGGGTATCTGGAAACACCATATATTTT.

The chain uses TRBV23-1 and TRBJ2-1, with 8 bases identical to TRBD2. TRBV23-1 is known as an ORF, though its function is uncertain. This CDR3 contains 16 residues. Losses at the gene ends were 0 bases for V and 3 bases for J; bases not matched to a gene: 4. The CDR3 sequence: CASSQSYGRVYNEQFF. In DNA form, the CDR3 reads TGCGCCAGCAGTCAATCGTACGGGAGGGTCTACAATGAGCAGTTCTTC.

This clone was detected once. The V gene is TRBV28, the J gene TRBJ1-1; perhaps TRBD1 as D (6 bases). CDR1 is MDHEN and CDR2 is SYDVKM in the germline V gene. This CDR3 region has 16 residues. Trimming took 5 bases from V and 0 from J, leaving 16 bases between them. CDR3 in DNA: TGTGCCAGCAGTATCCGGGGGCGGCGGATGAACACTGAAGCTTTCTTT. Translated, it gives CASSIRGRRMNTEAFF.

The genes are TRBV19 and TRBJ2-3, with 9 positions matching TRBD1. V was clipped by 5 bases and J by 1 base; unmatched bases: 7. This CDR3 is built from 16 residues. The germline CDR1 and CDR2 sequences are LNHDA and SQIVND (reference sequence). The CDR3 spells CASSAYRDRGTDTQYF. Here the CDR3 DNA reads TGTGCCAGTAGTGCATACCGGGACAGGGGCACAGATACGCAGTATTTT. The full variable domain, with the rest looked up from reference TRBV19 and TRBJ2-3, is DGGITQSPKYLFRKEGQNVTLSCEQNLNHDAMYWYRQDPGQGLRLIYYSQIVNDFQKGDIAEGYSVSREKKESFPLTVTSAQKNPTAFYLCASSAYRDRGTDTQYFGPGTRLTVL.

In the case of this clone: A far larger clone is only one base removed, so a read error is likely. This rearrangement joins TRBV4-2 to TRBJ2-7; D tentatively fits TRBD1 or TRBD2 (5 bases each). V lost 1 base and J lost 2, with 21 bases in between. The length of the CDR3 is 18 residues. Germline assignment: CDR1 LGHNA and CDR2 YNFKEQ. CDR3 in DNA: TGTGCCAGCAGCCAAGGTCCCCCCGGGACCTCGATCCCCTACGAGCAGTACTTC. Residues: CASSQGPPGTSIPYEQYF.

This chain joins TRBV7-3 and TRBJ2-5, with D unclear. V shed 5 bases and J shed 2 bases, with 9 bases lying between them. The CDR3 has 13 residues. Germline assignment: CDR1 SGHTA and CDR2 FQGTGA. In DNA, the CDR3 is TGTGCCAGCAGCCGAAGGGAACAAGAGACCCAGTACTTC. Protein: CASSRREQETQYF.